This TCR beta chain derives from a study of blood T cell repertoires in COVID-19. Whole-study context: Samples came from the United States, Italy and Spain, spanning acute and convalescent COVID-19. PBMCs, B-cell-depleted T cells, or T cells were the source of the cDNA or gDNA that made up the material.

Original data processing: By means of reference gene primer amplification, nucleated cell counts were estimated. Using immunoSEQ multiplex PCR, the repertoire was profiled, and TCRdb retains in-frame clones only, with some absent. V, J and clone size are those of that table, while D and trimming were read from the DNA. The top ten clones hold 0.87% of a sample with around 270,000 clones, roughly 84% of them seen once. The germline V gene has CDR1 SGHTA and CDR2 FQGTGA. The length of the CDR3 is 14 residues. Trimming took 5 bases from V and 2 from J, leaving 9 bases between them. One Seattle source followed patients from active infection through their disease course.

The sequenced sample consisted of peripheral blood. This receptor was taken from a human donor with COVID-19, enrolled during active disease. The donor label of this sample is uncertain. The rearrangement links TRBV7-3 to TRBJ2-2; D is perhaps TRBD1 (5 bases). The CDR3 loop reads CASSADSNTGELFF. In DNA, the CDR3 is TGTGCCAGCAGCGCCGACAGTAACACCGGGGAGCTGTTTTTT.